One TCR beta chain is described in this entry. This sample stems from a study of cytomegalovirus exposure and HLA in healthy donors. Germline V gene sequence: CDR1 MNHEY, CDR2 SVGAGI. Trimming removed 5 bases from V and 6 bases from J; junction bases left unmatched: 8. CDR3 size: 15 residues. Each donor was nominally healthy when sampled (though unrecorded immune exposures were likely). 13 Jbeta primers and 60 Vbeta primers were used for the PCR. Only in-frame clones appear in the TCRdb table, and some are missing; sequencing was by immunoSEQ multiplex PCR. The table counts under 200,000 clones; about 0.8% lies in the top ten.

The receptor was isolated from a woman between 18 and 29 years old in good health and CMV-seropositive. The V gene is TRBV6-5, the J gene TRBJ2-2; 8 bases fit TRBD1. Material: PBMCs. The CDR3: CASSQLTGAAGELFF. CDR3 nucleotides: TGTGCCAGCAGTCAATTGACAGGGGCGGCCGGGGAGCTGTTTTTT.